The clone carrying this TCR beta chain was counted a single time. The antigen is undetermined. This CDR3 is also generated by other DNA sequences in the sample. The sample originates from a study of shared clonotypes between healthy human individuals. Study-wide results and caveats: Estimated richness was generally greater in naive than memory subsets. Generation probabilities were higher for clonotypes shared across all four sorted-subset donors than for unshared ones.

The assay was immunoSEQ multiplex PCR, and TCRdb's table has in-frame clones only and misses some. The profile shows about 2,500,000 clones, roughly 92% of them singletons. Donors were healthy HIV-negative adults without recent acute infections or vaccinations. V was clipped by 6 bases and J by 5 bases, with 8 bases between them. The CDR3 length is 12 residues. The germline V gene encodes CDR1 KGHSH and CDR2 LQKENI. The source of this sequence is a man aged 18 to 30 in good health. Input material: naive CD4+ T cells sorted from blood. Stated subset: CD45RA+ positively selected. V gene TRBV18 combines with J gene TRBJ2-1; D is undetermined. The CDR3 loop reads CASSPRDNEQFF. CDR3 nucleotide sequence: TGTGCCAGCTCTCCCAGAGACAATGAGCAGTTCTTC.